Listed here are 32 T cell receptor beta chains from one sample, sequenced in a study of metastatic and nonmetastatic thyroid tumors (dated by TCRdb to about 2020). The method behind the library was PCR. Sequenced on an Illumina HiSeq 4000. Using fastp trimming at Q25 and MiXCR clonotype assembly, TCRdb reanalyzed the public sequencing data and kept in-frame beta chains. Present in this sample are some 29,000 clones, 3.7% of which were seen just once. The ten largest clones add up to about 3.3% of the sample. No patient had received any treatment before thyroid surgery. Sequences were obtained from blood. The receptors come from a male donor with papillary thyroid cancer or a benign thyroid nodule (not recorded which). Some clones in this sample may be carry-over from other donors' samples.

This clone showed up just a few times. With a much larger clone just one base away, this may be a read error. The rearrangement uses TRBV10-1 and TRBJ2-2; 7 bases are shared with TRBD2. Unmatched junction bases numbered 12, after V lost 0 bases and J lost 2 bases. CDR1 and CDR2 (germline): WNHNN, SYGVQD (reference sequence). The CDR3 contains 19 residues. CDR3 protein: CASSESPWVQRGNTGELFF. The CDR3 DNA reads TGCGCCAGCAGTGAGTCCCCATGGGTGCAGCGGGGCAACACCGGGGAGCTGTTTTTT.

This clone was seen only a few times. The V and J genes are TRBV3-1 and TRBJ2-2, with D possibly being TRBD2 (6 bases). Germline V lookup: CDR1 LGHDT, CDR2 YNNKEL (reference sequence). This CDR3 is built from 14 residues. V was shortened by 1 base and J by 7 bases, with 10 bases between the two germline ends. CDR3 residues: CASSQAGAGGELFF. CDR3 nucleotide sequence: TGTGCCAGCAGCCAAGCGGGAGCGGGCGGGGAGCTGTTTTTT.

This clone was seen more than once but under ten times. J is TRBJ2-2 and V is TRBV12-3 or TRBV12-4; either TRBD1 or TRBD2 may supply D (5 bases each). The length of the CDR3 is 15 residues. V was trimmed by 4 bases and J by 8 bases, leaving 17 bases between them. CDR3: CASSWDRGVGGELFF. The CDR3 nucleotides read TGTGCCAGCAGTTGGGACCGAGGGGTAGGAGGGGAGCTGTTTTTT.

Only a few counts were recorded for this clone. V and J are TRBV6-1 and TRBJ2-7; D is tentatively TRBD1 or TRBD2 (6 bases each). Germline lookup yields CDR1 MNHNS and CDR2 SASEGT. The V and J ends lost 9 bases and 3 bases respectively, with 15 bases between them. The CDR3 contains 13 residues. The CDR3 region is CASRRGSNYEQYF. In DNA form, the CDR3 reads TGTGCCAGTCGGAGGGGGTCAAACTACGAGCAGTACTTC.

The V call is TRBV2, the J call TRBJ2-3, with unresolved D. The germline CDR1 and CDR2 sequences are SNHLY and FYNNEI. V was shortened by 1 base and J by 2 bases, with 7 bases between the two germline ends. The CDR3 contains 14 residues. The CDR3 sequence is CASSEEANTDTQYF. CDR3 bases: TGTGCCAGCAGTGAAGAGGCTAACACAGATACGCAGTATTTT.

This clone has ten or more counts. The genes are TRBV7-2 and TRBJ2-1, with D possibly matching TRBD2 (6 bases). The ends were cut back, 7 bases at V and 3 bases at J, with 16 bases in the middle. Germline V gene sequence: CDR1 SGHTA, CDR2 FQGNSA. The CDR3 extends over 15 amino acids. The CDR3 spells CASILGAGSYNEQFF. The CDR3 DNA reads TGTGCCAGCATCCTGGGAGCGGGCAGCTACAATGAGCAGTTCTTC. Combining the CDR3 with reference TRBV7-2 and TRBJ2-1 gives the whole variable domain GAGVSQSPSNKVTEKGKDVELRCDPISGHTALYWYRQSLGQGLEFLIYFQGNSAPDKSGLPSDRFSAERTGGSVSTLTIQRTQQEDSAVYLCASILGAGSYNEQFFGPGTRLTVL.

This clone is judged medium-sized. The chain employs TRBV11-2 and TRBJ2-7; 8 bases are shared with TRBD2. The CDR3 spans 14 residues. Looked up from germline, CDR1 is SGHAT and CDR2 is FQNNGV. The ends lost 1 base at V and 7 bases at J; junction bases unmatched: 6. Here the CDR3 DNA reads TGTGCCAGCAGCTTAGTGTACGGGAGGGGTGAGCAGTACTTC. Translated: CASSLVYGRGEQYF.

This clone is medium-sized in the sample. This chain connects TRBV28 to TRBJ2-7, with 8 bases identical to TRBD1. V was clipped by 5 bases and J by 2 bases; unmatched bases: 5. CDR1 is MDHEN, CDR2 SYDVKM, per germline. This CDR3 contains 14 residues. The CDR3 sequence is CASSRQGTTYEQYF. In DNA, the CDR3 is TGTGCCAGCAGTCGACAGGGGACCACCTACGAGCAGTACTTC.

By its share, this clone is medium-sized. The V call is TRBV6-1, the J call TRBJ1-1; D ambiguous. Germline lookup yields CDR1 MNHNS and CDR2 SASEGT. This CDR3 has 13 amino acids. Trimming removed 7 bases from V and 1 base from J, with 10 bases in between. This CDR3 reads CASTVSRNTEAFF. CDR3 DNA sequence: TGTGCCAGCACTGTGTCGAGGAACACTGAAGCTTTCTTT.

This clone was observed many times. The chain links TRBV11-3 to TRBJ2-1; no clear D. This CDR3 region has 12 residues. From germline, CDR1 is SGHNT and CDR2 YENEEA. V lost 1 base to trimming and J lost 5 bases, with 3 bases between them. This chain's CDR3 is CASSLGDNEQFF. CDR3 DNA sequence: TGTGCCAGCAGCTTAGGCGACAATGAGCAGTTCTTC.

The gene calls are TRBV11-3 and TRBJ2-1; the D is unclear. In germline, CDR1 is SGHNT, CDR2 YENEEA. V was shortened by 2 bases and J by 1 base, with 15 bases between the two germline ends. CDR3 length: 17 amino acids. For the CDR3, the DNA is TGTGCCAGCAGCTTACTCCCCCCCGATGAGTCCTACAATGAGCAGTTCTTC. It specifies CASSLLPPDESYNEQFF.

This sequence joins TRBV27 and TRBJ2-7, with 7 bases aligning to TRBD1. The V gene's germline CDR1 is MNHEY and CDR2 SMNVEV (reference sequence). V lost 6 bases and J lost 5; bases outside the gene matches: 4. This CDR3 is 12 amino acids long. Here the CDR3 DNA reads TGTGCCAGCAGCCCGACAGGGAACGAGCAGTACTTC. Residues: CASSPTGNEQYF.

This clone was detected only a few times. The chain carries TRBV5-1 and TRBJ1-2; D is unresolved. This CDR3 is built from 12 residues. Germline CDR1 is SGHRS and CDR2 is YFSETQ. V shed 8 bases and J shed 1 base, with 9 bases lying between them. CDR3 in DNA: TGCGCCAGTGGGCAGGTTAACTATGGCTACACCTTC. Residues: CASGQVNYGYTF.

In this sample, this clone is medium-sized. This chain links TRBV20-1 with TRBJ1-6; 9 bases are shared with TRBD1. CDR3 length: 15 amino acids. The germline V gene encodes CDR1 DFQATT and CDR2 SNEGSKA (reference sequence). Trimming cost V 1 base and J 11 bases; bases outside gene matches: 9. Written as DNA, the CDR3 is TGCAGTGCTAGAGGTGGCGGGACAGGGTTGACACCCCTCCACTTT. It codes for CSARGGGTGLTPLHF.

This clone was counted only a few times. The chain recombines TRBV12-3 or TRBV12-4 with TRBJ1-2, with 7 bases aligning to TRBD1. This CDR3 is 13 amino acids long. The trim removed 7 bases at V and 5 bases at J, leaving 7 bases unmatched. The CDR3 DNA reads TGTGCCAGCAAACGACAGGGTGGTTATGGCTACACCTTC. Translating gives CASKRQGGYGYTF.

The chain employs TRBV6-1 and TRBJ1-2; no firm D call. Germline CDR1 MNHNS, CDR2 SASEGT. The CDR3 contains 14 residues. V lost 2 bases to trimming and J lost 7 bases, with 14 bases between them. CDR3 region: CASSETAPGSGYTF. The CDR3 DNA reads as TGTGCCAGCAGTGAAACAGCCCCGGGATCTGGCTACACCTTC.

This clone was seen repeatedly, ten times or more. The chain has TRBV5-6 and TRBJ2-1; perhaps TRBD1 as D (5 bases). Germline-derived CDR1 and CDR2 are SGHDT and YYEEEE. CDR3 size: 11 residues. Trimming cost V 4 bases and J 11 bases, with 10 bases left between them. The chain's CDR3 is CASSTGTKQFF. CDR3 in DNA: TGTGCCAGCAGCACAGGTACTAAGCAGTTCTTC.

This clone was counted between two and nine times. The V call is TRBV19, the J call TRBJ2-1; D is uncertain. Germline CDR1 LNHDA, CDR2 SQIVND (reference sequence). The CDR3 is 17 residues long. The V end was cut by 0 bases, the J end by 1 base, with 13 bases between. The CDR3 DNA is TGTGCCAGTAGTATAGATCGGATACTCGCTTCCTACAATGAGCAGTTCTTC. It encodes CASSIDRILASYNEQFF. The whole variable domain, filled in from reference TRBV19 and TRBJ2-1, reads DGGITQSPKYLFRKEGQNVTLSCEQNLNHDAMYWYRQDPGQGLRLIYYSQIVNDFQKGDIAEGYSVSREKKESFPLTVTSAQKNPTAFYLCASSIDRILASYNEQFFGPGTRLTVL.

This clone rates as medium-sized. The chain has TRBV6-1 and TRBJ2-7, with no clear D. The CDR3 runs to 19 residues. Trimming left V 2 bases short and J 0 bases short, with 23 bases between. The germline V gene encodes CDR1 MNHNS and CDR2 SASEGT. CDR3 sequence (DNA): TGTGCCAGCAGTGAACGTAATGTGGGCGCAACATCGAGCTCCTACGAGCAGTACTTC. Amino acid sequence: CASSERNVGATSSSYEQYF.

This clone was counted a few times. The genes are TRBV27 and TRBJ2-7; unclear D gene. V lost 3 bases to trimming and J lost 1 base, with 10 bases between them. This CDR3 region has 14 residues. CDR1 is MNHEY, CDR2 SMNVEV, per germline (reference sequence). The CDR3 sequence is CASSFGYSSYEQYF. The CDR3, as DNA: TGTGCCAGCAGTTTCGGCTACTCATCCTACGAGCAGTACTTC.

This chain links TRBV28 with TRBJ2-3; 7 bases are a match to TRBD2. Germline V gene data show CDR1 as MDHEN and CDR2 as SYDVKM. V was pared by 2 bases and J by 2 bases, with 13 bases of the junction left unmatched. CDR3 length: 18 residues. CDR3 in DNA: TGTGCCAGCAGTTTAACGGCGGGAGCGAGAGGGTCCACAGATACGCAGTATTTT. It specifies CASSLTAGARGSTDTQYF.

There are many counts of this clone. This chain links TRBV19 with TRBJ2-5; 7 bases agree with TRBD2. V gave up 1 base and J gave up 4 bases; unmatched junction bases: 9. Germline CDR1 and CDR2: LNHDA and SQIVND (reference sequence). The CDR3 is 16 residues long. As DNA, the CDR3 is TGTGCCAGTAGTATAGCTATCTGGGGAGGGGCAGAGACCCAGTACTTC. Translating gives CASSIAIWGGAETQYF.

The chain joins TRBV28 to TRBJ2-1, with D possibly called TRBD1 or TRBD2 (5 bases each). Trimming removed 5 bases at V and 0 bases at J, with 8 bases between. The germline CDR1 and CDR2 sequences are MDHEN and SYDVKM. This CDR3 has 14 residues. CDR3 in DNA: TGTGCCAGCAGTGGGACGGACTCCTACAATGAGCAGTTCTTC. Translation gives CASSGTDSYNEQFF.

The V and J genes are TRBV12-3 or TRBV12-4 and TRBJ1-3; 9 nucleotides line up with TRBD1. Trimming cost V 6 bases and J 4 bases; bases outside gene matches: 10. This CDR3 has 16 residues. CDR3 sequence (DNA): TGTGCCAGCAGGAATTGGGGACAGGGATCAGGAAACACCATATATTTT. This gives the protein CASRNWGQGSGNTIYF.

In this sample, this clone turned up a few times. The gene calls are TRBV6-1 and TRBJ1-3; 9 nucleotides align to TRBD1. V lost 7 bases, J lost 5 bases, and 9 bases stayed unmatched. This CDR3 is 15 amino acids long. The germline CDR1 and CDR2 sequences are MNHNS and SASEGT. CDR3 coding DNA: TGTGCCAGCATCGGACAGGGGATTATGCGAAACACCATATATTTT. This translates into CASIGQGIMRNTIYF.

This clone is medium-sized by share. The rearrangement joins TRBV6-1 to TRBJ1-4; no firm D call. Per germline, CDR1 MNHNS and CDR2 SASEGT. CDR3 length: 12 amino acids. The V and J ends lost 4 bases and 8 bases respectively, with 8 bases between them. CDR3 sequence: CASSGTSEKLFF. CDR3 bases: TGTGCCAGCAGTGGGACGAGCGAAAAACTGTTTTTT.

This clone has more than one count but fewer than ten. The junction departs from germline at one end; a sequencing error may be responsible. The CDR3, as DNA: TGCGCCAGCAGCCCATATGATCTTGACAGGTACCCCAACTTC. Translating gives CASSPYDLDRYPNF. The chain employs TRBV5-1 and TRBJ2-7; D might be TRBD1 (6 bases). CDR1 is SGHRS, CDR2 YFSETQ, per germline. The CDR3 contains 14 residues.

The chain is built from TRBV7-2 and TRBJ1-3, with TRBD1 matching 8 bases. Germline CDR1 and CDR2: SGHTA and FQGNSA. The CDR3 runs 15 residues. J gave up 0 bases and V 6 bases, and 4 bases lay outside the gene matches. The CDR3 loop reads CASRRTGGSGNTIYF. The CDR3 DNA sequence: TGTGCCAGCAGAAGAACAGGGGGCTCTGGAAACACCATATATTTT.

This chain connects TRBV6-1 to TRBJ2-7, with D possibly being TRBD1 or TRBD2 (5 bases each). CDR1 is MNHNS and CDR2 is SASEGT in the germline V gene. The CDR3 is 15 amino acids. The V end lost 0 bases, the J end lost 4 bases, and 13 bases lay between the germline ends. The CDR3 DNA is TGTGCCAGCAGTGAAGCCGGGACCTACGGTTACGAGCAGTACTTC. Amino acids: CASSEAGTYGYEQYF.

This clone was seen at least ten times. The chain employs TRBV30 and TRBJ2-7, with D possibly being TRBD1 (6 bases). The germline V and J ends were trimmed by 0 bases and 1 base, with 7 bases remaining between them. This CDR3 spans 13 amino acids. Germline V gene sequence: CDR1 GTSNPN, CDR2 SVGIG (reference sequence). In DNA, the CDR3 is TGTGCCTGGAGTGTAGACAGGTCCTACGAGCAGTACTTC. This gives the protein CAWSVDRSYEQYF. Full variable domain (remainder filled in from reference TRBV30 and TRBJ2-7): SQTIHQWPATLVQPVGSPLSLECTVEGTSNPNLYWYRQAAGRGLQLLFYSVGIGQISSEVPQNLSASRPQDRQFILSSKKLLLSDSGFYLCAWSVDRSYEQYFGPGTRLTVT.

The table lists this clone with many counts. The chain couples TRBV11-2 to TRBJ2-2, with unresolved D. The CDR3 spans 16 residues. Per the germline V gene, CDR1 is SGHAT and CDR2 is FQNNGV. V dropped 3 bases and J dropped 4 bases, with 15 bases sitting between them. The CDR3: CASSFGVGRSTGELFF. The CDR3 coding sequence is TGTGCCAGCAGCTTCGGCGTCGGTCGATCCACCGGGGAGCTGTTTTTT.

This clone was seen repeatedly, ten times or more. This chain connects TRBV5-1 to TRBJ2-5; D possibly corresponds to TRBD2 (5 bases). The CDR3 consists of 14 residues. V was shortened by 4 bases and J by 7 bases, with 17 bases between the two germline ends. Germline loops: CDR1 SGHRS, CDR2 YFSETQ. This CDR3 is CASSREPLIGTQYF. Written as DNA, the CDR3 is TGCGCCAGCAGCCGGGAACCCCTTATAGGGACCCAGTACTTC.